The 21 T cell receptor beta chains in this list originate from one sample, sequenced in a study of T cell responses to AZD1222 COVID-19 vaccine. Sequencing was performed with immunoSEQ multiplex PCR; in TCRdb, only in-frame clones are kept and a portion is missing. Of 95,000 to 150,000 clones listed, around 90% are singletons. The input for sequencing was peripheral blood, taken 28 days after the second AZD1222 dose. Receptors originate from an adult who received the AZD1222 COVID-19 vaccine.

This clone was seen a handful of times. This chain links TRBV21-1 with TRBJ1-5; the DNA was not used to check the table's D call, TRBD1. TRBV21-1 is termed a pseudogene. The CDR3 is 18 amino acids. CDR3: CASSPMGTGGVGNQPQHF. DNA of the CDR3: TGTGCCAGCAGCCCAATGGGGACAGGGGGCGTAGGCAATCAGCCCCAGCATTTT.

The chain couples TRBV19 to TRBJ1-2; a weak D match, TRBD1 (6 bases). The CDR3 contains 13 residues. Per the germline V gene, CDR1 is LNHDA and CDR2 is SQIVND (reference sequence). V was clipped by 5 bases and J by 8 bases, with 15 bases between them. The CDR3 region is CASSVDSHRGYTF. Written as DNA, the CDR3 is TGTGCCAGTAGTGTGGACAGCCACCGGGGCTACACCTTC.

This clone turned up a few times. This chain uses TRBV5-6 with TRBJ2-6, with unresolved D. This CDR3 spans 17 amino acids. V shed 0 bases and J shed 2 bases, with 12 bases lying between them. Per germline, CDR1 SGHDT and CDR2 YYEEEE. In DNA, the CDR3 is TGTGCCAGCAGCTTGGGGTTGAGTGCGGCTGGGGCCAACGTCCTGACTTTC. This codes for CASSLGLSAAGANVLTF.

This chain connects TRBV6-5 to TRBJ1-4; 7 bases map to TRBD1. The CDR3 length is 12 residues. With 6 bases clipped from V and 8 bases from J, the junction kept 3 bases outside the gene matches. CDR1 and CDR2 (germline): MNHEY, SVGAGI. The DNA of the CDR3 is TGTGCCAGCAGGGGGACAGCAGAAAAACTGTTTTTT. This translates into CASRGTAEKLFF.

The chain joins TRBV6-5 to TRBJ2-7, with 7 bases that match TRBD1. This CDR3 has 15 residues. V dropped 5 bases and J dropped 3; count of bases not matched to a gene: 10. The germline gives CDR1 MNHEY, CDR2 SVGAGI. CDR3 nucleotide sequence: TGTGCCAGCAGTAATTTAGGGGGCCCACACTACGAGCAGTACTTC. This gives the protein CASSNLGGPHYEQYF.

The chain joins TRBV28 to TRBJ1-1, with D unresolved. This CDR3 has 12 residues. CDR1 MDHEN and CDR2 SYDVKM come from the germline V gene. V lost 4 bases and J lost 4, with 7 bases in between. CDR3 sequence: CASSSPSTEAFF. The DNA of the CDR3 is TGTGCCAGCAGTTCTCCCAGCACTGAAGCTTTCTTT.

The chain joins TRBV7-2 to TRBJ1-2; possibly TRBD1 for D (5 bases). Per germline, CDR1 SGHTA and CDR2 FQGNSA. The CDR3 contains 15 residues. V was pared by 3 bases and J by 1 base, with 12 bases between. The CDR3: CASSFSGRSNYGYTF. Here the CDR3 DNA reads TGTGCCAGCAGCTTCTCAGGGCGGAGTAACTATGGCTACACCTTC.

This sequence joins TRBV5-1 and TRBJ2-7, with D possibly called TRBD1 or TRBD2 (5 bases each). From germline, CDR1 is SGHRS and CDR2 YFSETQ. The ends were cut back, 4 bases at V and 2 bases at J, with 16 bases in the middle. The CDR3 covers 15 residues. In DNA, the CDR3 is TGCGCCAGCAGCCCCCTAGCAGGGACCACCTACGAGCAGTACTTC. It yields the protein CASSPLAGTTYEQYF.

The chain uses TRBV19 and TRBJ1-6; the D gene is possibly TRBD1 (6 bases). Per the germline V gene, CDR1 is LNHDA and CDR2 is SQIVND (reference sequence). There are 15 residues in the CDR3. Trimming stripped 6 bases from V and 9 bases from J, with 18 bases between. The CDR3 nucleotides read TGTGCCAGTAGCCCGGTGTGGGGGGCCTCTTCACCCCTCCACTTT. Its translation: CASSPVWGASSPLHF.

The chain combines TRBV19 with TRBJ2-2, with a weak D call TRBD2 (6 bases). V shed 6 bases and J shed 7 bases, with 9 bases lying between them. Germline assignment: CDR1 LNHDA and CDR2 SQIVND (reference sequence). The CDR3 extends over 12 amino acids. The CDR3 region is CASRYGGGELFF. The CDR3 bases are TGTGCCAGTAGGTACGGGGGCGGGGAGCTGTTTTTT.

CDR3 region: CASSSSAAMNTEAFF. The DNA for the CDR3 is TGTGCCAGCAGCTCCTCCGCCGCGATGAACACTGAAGCTTTCTTT. The chain couples TRBV3-1 (or the pseudogene TRBV3-2) to TRBJ1-1; D unresolved. V was clipped by 5 bases and J by 0 bases, with 13 bases between them. In germline, CDR1 is LGHDT, CDR2 YNNKEL (reference sequence). CDR3 length: 15 residues.

The table lists this clone with a few counts. The chain uses TRBV7-2 and TRBJ2-7; D remains ambiguous. V was cut by 2 bases and J by 4 bases, with 9 bases left in between. Germline lookup yields CDR1 SGHTA and CDR2 FQGNSA. The CDR3 is 13 residues long. The CDR3 DNA follows: TGTGCCAGCAGCTTAAACATCAGGTACGAGCAGTACTTC. Amino acids: CASSLNIRYEQYF.

The sample holds one count of this clone. The V and J genes are TRBV7-3 and TRBJ2-7, with 7 bases lining up with TRBD1. In germline, CDR1 is SGHTA, CDR2 FQGTGA. J gave up 6 bases and V 5 bases, and 7 bases lay outside the gene matches. CDR3 length: 13 residues. CDR3 region: CASSPRQGGEQYF. CDR3 nucleotide sequence: TGTGCCAGCAGCCCAAGACAGGGTGGCGAGCAGTACTTC.

V and J are TRBV5-1 and TRBJ2-4; D may be TRBD1 (6 bases). Trimming stripped 0 bases from V and 8 bases from J, with 12 bases between. The CDR3 has 14 amino acids. Germline-derived CDR1 and CDR2 are SGHRS and YFSETQ. DNA of the CDR3: TGCGCCAGCAGCTTGGGGTCAGGGGTGGACATTCAGTACTTC. Protein sequence: CASSLGSGVDIQYF.

This sequence joins TRBV5-5 and TRBJ2-7; D remains unclear. Germline V gene lookup returns CDR1 SGHKS and CDR2 YYEKEE (reference sequence). CDR3 length: 12 amino acids. Trimming left V 9 bases short and J 2 bases short, with 12 bases between. CDR3 residues: CATGSAAYEQYF. The CDR3, as DNA: TGTGCCACCGGATCCGCCGCCTACGAGCAGTACTTC.

This sequence joins TRBV24-1 and TRBJ2-4; 7 bases map to TRBD2. From germline, CDR1 is KGHDR and CDR2 SFDVKD. The J segment lost 7 bases and the V segment lost 4 bases, leaving 12 bases of the junction unmatched. The CDR3 runs to 16 residues. CDR3 residues: CATSEGGTPARNIQYF. CDR3 DNA sequence: TGTGCCACCAGTGAGGGGGGGACCCCCGCCAGGAACATTCAGTACTTC.

V gene TRBV3-1 (or the pseudogene TRBV3-2) combines with J gene TRBJ1-2; D is possibly TRBD1 (6 bases). CDR3 size: 14 residues. CDR1 LGHDT and CDR2 YNNKEL come from the germline V gene (reference sequence). V lost 4 bases and J lost 8, with 17 bases in between. The CDR3 DNA is TGTGCCAGCAGCCTAACTGTAGGGGGTCGGGGCTACACCTTC. Residues: CASSLTVGGRGYTF.

The V and J genes are TRBV5-6 and TRBJ1-5; 10 nucleotides align to TRBD1. J lost 6 bases, V lost 4 bases, and 7 bases had no gene match. Germline lookup yields CDR1 SGHDT and CDR2 YYEEEE. The CDR3 runs 15 residues. CDR3 residues: CASSPGTGDTQPQHF. As DNA, the CDR3 is TGTGCCAGCAGCCCCGGGACAGGGGATACTCAGCCCCAGCATTTT.

This clone was counted between two and nine times. This chain uses TRBV30 with TRBJ1-5; maybe TRBD1 (6 bases). CDR3 size: 14 residues. Trimming left V 3 bases short and J 1 base short, with 10 bases between. Germline-derived CDR1 and CDR2 are GTSNPN and SVGIG (reference sequence). Here the CDR3 reads CAWSAGVSNQPQHF. In nucleotides, the CDR3 is TGTGCCTGGAGCGCAGGGGTGAGCAATCAGCCCCAGCATTTT.

The J gene is TRBJ1-2, the V gene TRBV2; 9 nucleotides match TRBD1. CDR1 and CDR2 (germline): SNHLY, FYNNEI. The length of the CDR3 is 15 residues. The J segment lost 0 bases and the V segment lost 4 bases, leaving 3 bases of the junction unmatched. The CDR3 DNA sequence: TGTGCCAGCAGTGTTACAGGGGGCCCTAACTATGGCTACACCTTC. Translated, it gives CASSVTGGPNYGYTF.

The chain uses TRBV19 and TRBJ1-5; 8 nucleotides align to TRBD1. The CDR3 sequence is 15 residues long. Germline CDR1 and CDR2: LNHDA and SQIVND (reference sequence). The ends lost 2 bases at V and 7 bases at J; junction bases unmatched: 7. In DNA form, the CDR3 reads TGTGCCAGTAGTATAAGGACAGGGTTAAACCAGCCCCAGCATTTT. Protein: CASSIRTGLNQPQHF.